The T cell receptor beta chain under discussion was sequenced for a study of post-analysis software for immune sequencing data. General study points: People with multiple sclerosis had a significantly lower normalized Chao1 diversity than controls did. Patients had higher frequencies than controls of a handful of TRBV segments, including TRBV5-6, TRBV5-1 and TRBV20-1.

Tagging with unique molecular identifiers was a feature of the TCR beta cDNA libraries. From about 1 to 10 million T cells, roughly 530,000 cDNA molecules were obtained. TCRdb reprocessed the PCR reads via MiXCR and lists one record per CDR3 protein. The sample has approximately 690,000 distinct CDR3 sequences; approximately 59% are singletons. On this clonotype: Its antigen remains unknown.

Germline values: CDR1 SGHTA, CDR2 FQGNSA. CDR3 length equals 13 residues. The ends lost 5 bases at V and 10 bases at J; junction bases unmatched: 11. This sequence joins TRBV7-2 and TRBJ2-7, with 7 bases lining up with TRBD1. The sample was blood. This sequence originates from a girl aged 2 to 10 with multiple sclerosis. Here the CDR3 DNA reads TGTGCCAGCAGCCTCGGGACAGAAAACATCCAGTACTTC. This translates into CASSLGTENIQYF.